The entry below gives a single TCR beta chain sequence along with its context. Its antigen is not identified. J gave up 5 bases and V 3 bases, and 6 bases lay outside the gene matches. From germline, CDR1 is ENHRY and CDR2 SYGVKD. CDR3 size: 14 residues. Here immunoSEQ multiplex PCR was the method, and the copy in TCRdb shows in-frame clones only, minus some. The sample contains approximately 1,500,000 clones, approximately 96% of which appear only once. The data were taken from a study of shared clonotypes between healthy human individuals. Findings and limits, study-wide: A reduction in generation probabilities was seen for non-shared clonotypes relative to those shared by all four donors.

The source is a man younger than 45 in good health. Sequenced sample: naive CD4+ T cells sorted from blood. This sample's subset: CD45RA+ positively selected. The genes are TRBV10-3 and TRBJ2-5, with 7 bases matching TRBD1. The CDR3 region has the DNA TGTGCCATCAGTGACGACAGGGTTAGGGAGACCCAGTACTTC. Translated, it gives CAISDDRVRETQYF.